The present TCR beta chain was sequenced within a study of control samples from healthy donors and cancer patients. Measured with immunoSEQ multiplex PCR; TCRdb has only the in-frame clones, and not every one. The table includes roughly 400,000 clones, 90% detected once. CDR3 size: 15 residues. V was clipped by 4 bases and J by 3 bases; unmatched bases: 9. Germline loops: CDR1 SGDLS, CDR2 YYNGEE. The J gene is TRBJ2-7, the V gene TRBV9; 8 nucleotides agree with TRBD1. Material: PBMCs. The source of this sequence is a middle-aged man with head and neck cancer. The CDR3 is CASSPEGQAYYEQYF. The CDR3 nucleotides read TGTGCCAGCAGCCCAGAGGGACAGGCTTACTACGAGCAGTACTTC.